Below are 10 T cell receptor beta chains sequenced from a single sample in a study of identical twins. TCRdb re-called the 5' RACE reads through MiXCR, storing one row per CDR3 protein. Of roughly 280,000 distinct CDR3 sequences in the sample, roughly 9.7% were seen once. The same specimen was also included in a second study, on yellow fever vaccine responses in identical twins.

Input material: CD8+ T cells sorted from blood. The receptor set was obtained from a woman aged 18-29 years in good health.

In its sample, this clonotype was seen a few times. The chain's CDR3 is CASSLAQGPDTQYF. The CDR3 DNA sequence: TGTGCCAGCAGCTTAGCGCAGGGGCCGGATACGCAGTATTTT. The V and J genes are TRBV7-6 and TRBJ2-3; D might be TRBD1 (6 bases). This CDR3 has 14 amino acids. Trimming took 0 bases from V and 6 from J, leaving 10 bases between them. CDR1 SGHVS and CDR2 FNYEAQ come from the germline V gene.

A few counts support this clonotype. This rearrangement joins TRBV4-3 to TRBJ2-5; D uncertain. The CDR3 has 16 residues. The V gene's germline CDR1 is LGHNA and CDR2 YSLEER. The V and J ends lost 0 bases and 2 bases respectively, with 13 bases between them. The CDR3 loop is CASSQDRWQRQETQYF. CDR3 in DNA: TGCGCCAGCAGCCAAGATCGTTGGCAGAGACAAGAGACCCAGTACTTC.

The chain couples TRBV3-1 to TRBJ2-1; 7 bases are a match to TRBD2. This CDR3 has 15 residues. Germline V CDR1 and CDR2: LGHDT, YNNKEL (reference sequence). The trim removed 10 bases at V and 7 bases at J, leaving 16 bases unmatched. For the CDR3, the DNA is TGTGCCACCACCCGCGGGAGTGGGGAACCTAATGAGCAGTTCTTC. It translates to CATTRGSGEPNEQFF.

The chain is built from TRBV6-1 and TRBJ2-1; the match to TRBD1 covers 7 bases. The CDR3 runs 15 residues. The trim removed 4 bases at V and 0 bases at J, leaving 3 bases unmatched. Germline V gene sequence: CDR1 MNHNS, CDR2 SASEGT. The CDR3: CASSGTGGSYNEQFF. In nucleotides, the CDR3 is TGTGCCAGCAGTGGGACAGGTGGCTCCTACAATGAGCAGTTCTTC.

This clonotype was seen at least ten times. This chain links TRBV4-2 with TRBJ2-2, with unresolved D. Trimming pared 0 bases from V and 8 bases from J, leaving 19 bases between. Germline values: CDR1 LGHNA, CDR2 YNFKEQ. The CDR3 has 17 amino acids. Written as DNA, the CDR3 is TGTGCCAGCAGCCAAGATAGAGTAGTGGAACCCTTGGGGGAGCTGTTTTTT. The encoded protein is CASSQDRVVEPLGELFF.

This clonotype was detected only a few times. The chain couples TRBV12-3 or TRBV12-4 to TRBJ2-5, with 8 positions matching TRBD2. J gave up 5 bases and V 8 bases, and 10 bases lay outside the gene matches. This CDR3 is built from 14 residues. CDR3 DNA: TGTGCCAGCCGCGGCGGGGGGCGCTGGGAGACCCAGTACTTC. This gives the protein CASRGGGRWETQYF.

This clonotype came up once. This sequence joins TRBV3-1 and TRBJ1-6; tentatively, D is TRBD1 (5 bases). Trimming stripped 0 bases from V and 0 bases from J, with 9 bases between. This CDR3 is built from 17 residues. Per the germline V gene, CDR1 is LGHDT and CDR2 is YNNKEL (reference sequence). The CDR3 DNA reads TGTGCCAGCAGCCAAGAAGTGGGGCGCTCCTATAATTCACCCCTCCACTTT. Protein: CASSQEVGRSYNSPLHF.

In this sample, this clonotype turned up a few times. J is TRBJ1-1 and V is TRBV9, with TRBD1 matching 9 bases. CDR3 length: 16 amino acids. Trimming removed 5 bases from V and 5 bases from J; junction bases left unmatched: 13. Per the germline V gene, CDR1 is SGDLS and CDR2 is YYNGEE. The CDR3 sequence is CASSADRGEFQTEAFF. The CDR3 bases are TGTGCCAGCAGTGCGGACAGGGGTGAGTTCCAAACTGAAGCTTTCTTT.

This clonotype came up many times. The chain carries TRBV6-1 and TRBJ2-1; the D gene is possibly TRBD2 (6 bases). Germline CDR1 MNHNS, CDR2 SASEGT. Trimming pared 6 bases from V and 4 bases from J, leaving 10 bases between. The CDR3 covers 13 residues. DNA of the CDR3: TGTGCCAGCAGGTCGACTAGTTACAATGAGCAGTTCTTC. It yields the protein CASRSTSYNEQFF.

This rearrangement joins TRBV21-1 to TRBJ2-4; whether TRBD2, the table's D call, matches the DNA was not checked. TRBV21-1 is a pseudogene segment. The CDR3 totals 16 residues. The CDR3 spells CASSTTRGGTKNIQYF. For the CDR3, the DNA is TGTGCCAGCAGCACTACTAGGGGGGGGACCAAAAACATTCAGTACTTC.